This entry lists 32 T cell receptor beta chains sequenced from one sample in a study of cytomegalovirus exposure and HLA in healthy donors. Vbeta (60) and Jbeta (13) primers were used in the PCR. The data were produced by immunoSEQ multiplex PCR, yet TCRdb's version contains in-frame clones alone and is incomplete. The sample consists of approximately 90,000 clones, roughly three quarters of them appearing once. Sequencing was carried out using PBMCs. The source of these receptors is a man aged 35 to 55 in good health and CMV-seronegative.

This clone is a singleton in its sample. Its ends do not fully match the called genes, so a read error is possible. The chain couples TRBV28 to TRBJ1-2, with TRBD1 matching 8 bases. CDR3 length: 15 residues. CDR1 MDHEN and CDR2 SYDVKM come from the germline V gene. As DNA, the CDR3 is TGTGCCGGCAGTCCCCTCGGACAGGGCGACTATGGCTACACCTTC. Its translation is CAGSPLGQGDYGYTF.

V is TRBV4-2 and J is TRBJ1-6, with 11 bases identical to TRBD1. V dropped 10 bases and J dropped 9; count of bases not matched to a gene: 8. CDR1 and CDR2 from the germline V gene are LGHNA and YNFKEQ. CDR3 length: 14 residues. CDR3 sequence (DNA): TGTGCCACCCGGGGGGGACAGGGGGGTTCACCCCTCCACTTT. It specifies CATRGGQGGSPLHF.

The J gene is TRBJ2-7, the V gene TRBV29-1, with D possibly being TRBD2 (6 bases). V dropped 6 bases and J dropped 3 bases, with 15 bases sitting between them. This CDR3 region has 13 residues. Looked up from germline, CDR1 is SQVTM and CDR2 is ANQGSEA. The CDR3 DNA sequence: TGCAGCGTCCGGGACTCATGGGACTACGAGCAGTACTTC. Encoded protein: CSVRDSWDYEQYF.

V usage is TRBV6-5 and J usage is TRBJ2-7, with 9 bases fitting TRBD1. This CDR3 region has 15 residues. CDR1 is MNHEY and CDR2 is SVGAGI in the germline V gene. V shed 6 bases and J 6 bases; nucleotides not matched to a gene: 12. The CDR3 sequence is CASSLTGTGISEQYF. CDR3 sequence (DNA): TGTGCCAGCAGCTTAACCGGGACAGGGATCTCCGAGCAGTACTTC.

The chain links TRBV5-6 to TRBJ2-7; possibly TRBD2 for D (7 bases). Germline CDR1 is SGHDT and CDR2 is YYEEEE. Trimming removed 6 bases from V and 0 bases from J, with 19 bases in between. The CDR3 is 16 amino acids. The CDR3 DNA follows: TGTGCCAGCATAAAAGGCGGGGGCGTCCTCTCCTACGAGCAGTACTTC. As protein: CASIKGGGVLSYEQYF.

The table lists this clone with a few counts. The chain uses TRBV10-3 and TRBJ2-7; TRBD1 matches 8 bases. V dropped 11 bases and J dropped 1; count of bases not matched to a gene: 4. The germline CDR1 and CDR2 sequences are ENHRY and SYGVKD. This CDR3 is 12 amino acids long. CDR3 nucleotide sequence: TGTGCCGCGAGGACAGGGTCCTACGAGCAGTACTTC. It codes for CAARTGSYEQYF.

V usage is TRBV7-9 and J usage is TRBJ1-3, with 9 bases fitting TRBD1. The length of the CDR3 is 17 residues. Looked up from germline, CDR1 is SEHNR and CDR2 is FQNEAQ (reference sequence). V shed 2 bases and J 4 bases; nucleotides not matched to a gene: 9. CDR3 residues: CASSLTAGTGPGNTIYF. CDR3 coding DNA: TGTGCCAGCAGCTTAACCGCCGGGACAGGGCCCGGAAACACCATATATTTT. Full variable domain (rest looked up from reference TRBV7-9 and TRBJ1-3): DTGVSQNPRHKITKRGQNVTFRCDPISEHNRLYWYRQTLGQGPEFLTYFQNEAQLEKSRLLSDRFSAERPKGSFSTLEIQRTEQGDSAMYLCASSLTAGTGPGNTIYFGEGSWLTVV.

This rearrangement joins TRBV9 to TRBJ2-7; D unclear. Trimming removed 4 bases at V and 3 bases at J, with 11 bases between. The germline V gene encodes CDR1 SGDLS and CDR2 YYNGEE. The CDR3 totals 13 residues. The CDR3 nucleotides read TGTGCCAGCAGCCCCGCGTTGCTCTACGAGCAGTACTTC. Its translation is CASSPALLYEQYF. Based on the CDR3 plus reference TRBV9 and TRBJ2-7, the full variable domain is DSGVTQTPKHLITATGQRVTLRCSPRSGDLSVYWYQQSLDQGLQFLIQYYNGEERAKGNILERFSAQQFPDLHSELNLSSLELGDSALYFCASSPALLYEQYFGPGTRLTVT.

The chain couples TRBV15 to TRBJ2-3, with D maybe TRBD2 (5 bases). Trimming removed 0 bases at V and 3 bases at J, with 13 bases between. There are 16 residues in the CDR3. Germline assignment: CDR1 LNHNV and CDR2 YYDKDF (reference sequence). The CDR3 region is CATSRDRRRVTDTQYF. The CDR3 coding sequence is TGTGCCACCAGCAGAGATCGGAGGCGGGTTACAGATACGCAGTATTTT.

CDR3: CASSGQVAVDSPLHF. The CDR3 DNA sequence: TGTGCCAGCAGCGGACAGGTCGCGGTGGATTCACCCCTCCACTTT. V and J are TRBV13 and TRBJ1-6; TRBD1 agrees at 7 bases. CDR3 length: 15 amino acids. The J segment lost 8 bases and the V segment lost 5 bases, leaving 9 bases of the junction unmatched. CDR1 and CDR2 (germline): PRHDT, FYEKMQ (reference sequence). Variable domain in full (rest from reference TRBV13 and TRBJ1-6): AAGVIQSPRHLIKEKRETATLKCYPIPRHDTVYWYQQGPGQDPQFLISFYEKMQSDKGSIPDRFSAQQFSDYHSELNMSSLELGDSALYFCASSGQVAVDSPLHFGNGTRLTVT.

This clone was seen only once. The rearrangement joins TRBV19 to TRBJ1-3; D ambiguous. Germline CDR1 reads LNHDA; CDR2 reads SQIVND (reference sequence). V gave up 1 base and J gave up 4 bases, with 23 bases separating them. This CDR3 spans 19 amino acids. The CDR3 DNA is TGTGCCAGTAGTATAGGTCAACGATTTGACTCACCTTCGGGAAACACCATATATTTT. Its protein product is CASSIGQRFDSPSGNTIYF.

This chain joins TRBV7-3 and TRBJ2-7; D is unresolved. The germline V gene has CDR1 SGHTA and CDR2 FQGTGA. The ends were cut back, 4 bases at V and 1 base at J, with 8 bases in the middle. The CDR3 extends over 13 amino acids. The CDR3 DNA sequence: TGTGCCAGCAGCTCCCCTAATTCCTACGAGCAGTACTTC. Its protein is CASSSPNSYEQYF.

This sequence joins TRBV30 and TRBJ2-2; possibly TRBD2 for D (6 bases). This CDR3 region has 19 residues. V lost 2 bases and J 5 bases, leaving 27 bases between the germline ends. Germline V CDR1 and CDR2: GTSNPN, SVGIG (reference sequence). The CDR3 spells CAWSLSPYYSGVGTGELFF. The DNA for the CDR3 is TGTGCCTGGAGTCTTAGCCCCTATTATTCGGGGGTAGGGACCGGGGAGCTGTTTTTT.

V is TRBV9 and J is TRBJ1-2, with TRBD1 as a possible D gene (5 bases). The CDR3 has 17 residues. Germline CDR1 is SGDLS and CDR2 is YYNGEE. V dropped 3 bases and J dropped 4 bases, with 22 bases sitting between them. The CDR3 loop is CASSEQPRVGAIYGYTF. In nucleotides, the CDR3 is TGTGCCAGCAGCGAACAACCCCGGGTAGGGGCTATCTATGGCTACACCTTC.

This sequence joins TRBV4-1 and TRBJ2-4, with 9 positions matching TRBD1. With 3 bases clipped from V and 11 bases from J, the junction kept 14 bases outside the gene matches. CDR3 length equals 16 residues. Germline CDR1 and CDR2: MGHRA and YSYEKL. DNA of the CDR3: TGCGCCAGCAGCCAGATACAGGGGGCGCGTCCCGGTGTTCAGTACTTC. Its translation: CASSQIQGARPGVQYF.

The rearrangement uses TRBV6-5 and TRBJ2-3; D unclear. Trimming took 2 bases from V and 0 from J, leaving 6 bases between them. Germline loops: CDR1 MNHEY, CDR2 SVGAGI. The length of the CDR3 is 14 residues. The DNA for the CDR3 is TGTGCCAGCAGTTACGACTTTAGCACAGATACGCAGTATTTT. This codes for CASSYDFSTDTQYF.

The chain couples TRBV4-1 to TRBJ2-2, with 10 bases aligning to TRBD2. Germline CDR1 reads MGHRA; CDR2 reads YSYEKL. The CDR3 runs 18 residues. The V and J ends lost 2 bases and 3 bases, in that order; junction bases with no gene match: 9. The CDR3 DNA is TGCGCCAGCAGCCAAACCCCAGGAGCGGGGGGGCACACCGGGGAGCTGTTTTTT. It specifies CASSQTPGAGGHTGELFF.

The CDR3 loop reads CASSQGAGGLTGELFF. The CDR3 bases are TGCGCCAGCAGCCAAGGTGCAGGGGGCCTAACCGGGGAGCTGTTTTTT. The gene calls are TRBV4-3 and TRBJ2-2; TRBD1 matches 8 bases. V lost 1 base and J lost 5; bases outside the gene matches: 6. The CDR3 has 16 amino acids. Per germline, CDR1 LGHNA and CDR2 YSLEER.

CDR3: CASSHRVNEQYF. CDR3 DNA sequence: TGTGCCAGCAGCCACCGCGTGAACGAGCAGTACTTC. The chain links TRBV7-2 to TRBJ2-7; D is undetermined. CDR3 length: 12 amino acids. V shed 5 bases and J shed 5 bases, with 10 bases lying between them. The germline CDR1 and CDR2 sequences are SGHTA and FQGNSA.

This CDR3 is CASSQGLAWKETQYF. The CDR3 region has the DNA TGTGCCAGCAGCCAGGGACTAGCCTGGAAAGAGACCCAGTACTTC. The chain recombines TRBV5-8 with TRBJ2-5; 9 bases map to TRBD2. CDR1 is SGHTS, CDR2 YDEGEE, per germline. J was trimmed by 3 bases and V by 4 bases; bases with no gene match: 7. The CDR3 length is 15 residues. Variable domain in full (rest from reference TRBV5-8 and TRBJ2-5): EAGVTQSPTHLIKTRGQQATLRCSPISGHTSVYWYQQALGLGLQFLLWYDEGEERNRGNFPPRFSGRQFPNYSSELNVNALELEDSALYLCASSQGLAWKETQYFGPGTRLLVL.

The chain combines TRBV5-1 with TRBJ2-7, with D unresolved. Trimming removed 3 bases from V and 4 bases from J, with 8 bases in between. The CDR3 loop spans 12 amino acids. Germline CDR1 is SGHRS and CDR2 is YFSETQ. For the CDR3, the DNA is TGCGCCAGCAGCTCGGTTCCGTACGAGCAGTACTTC. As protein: CASSSVPYEQYF.

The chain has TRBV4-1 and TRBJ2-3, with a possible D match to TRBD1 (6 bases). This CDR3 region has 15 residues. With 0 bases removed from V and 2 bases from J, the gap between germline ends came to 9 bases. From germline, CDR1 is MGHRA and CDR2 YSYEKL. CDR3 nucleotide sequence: TGCGCCAGCAGCCAAGAGTGGGGGCTCACAGATACGCAGTATTTT. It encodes CASSQEWGLTDTQYF.

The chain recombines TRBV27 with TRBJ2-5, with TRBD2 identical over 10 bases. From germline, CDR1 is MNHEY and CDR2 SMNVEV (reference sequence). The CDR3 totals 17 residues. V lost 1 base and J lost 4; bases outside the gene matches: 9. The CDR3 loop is CASSLLSGGALGETQYF. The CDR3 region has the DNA TGTGCCAGCAGTTTATTGAGCGGGGGGGCTCTGGGAGAGACCCAGTACTTC.

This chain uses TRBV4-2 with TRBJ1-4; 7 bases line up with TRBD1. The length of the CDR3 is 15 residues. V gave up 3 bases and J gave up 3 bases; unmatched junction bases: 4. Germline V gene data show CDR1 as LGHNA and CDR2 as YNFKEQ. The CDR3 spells CASSQAGTANEKLFF. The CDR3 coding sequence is TGTGCCAGCAGCCAGGCCGGGACAGCTAATGAAAAACTGTTTTTT.

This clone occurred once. The CDR3 sequence: CASSEYIAGMDYGYTF. In nucleotides, the CDR3 is TGTGCCAGCAGTGAATATATCGCGGGGATGGACTATGGCTACACCTTC. The chain employs TRBV2 and TRBJ1-2; the D is unclear. The ends were cut back, 2 bases at V and 3 bases at J, with 16 bases in the middle. The CDR3 covers 16 residues. In germline, CDR1 is SNHLY, CDR2 FYNNEI.

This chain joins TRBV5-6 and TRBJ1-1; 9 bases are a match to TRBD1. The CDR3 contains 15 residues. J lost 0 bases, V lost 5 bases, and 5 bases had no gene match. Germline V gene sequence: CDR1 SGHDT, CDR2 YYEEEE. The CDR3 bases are TGTGCCAGCAGTCCGGGGACAGGGATGAACACTGAAGCTTTCTTT. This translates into CASSPGTGMNTEAFF.

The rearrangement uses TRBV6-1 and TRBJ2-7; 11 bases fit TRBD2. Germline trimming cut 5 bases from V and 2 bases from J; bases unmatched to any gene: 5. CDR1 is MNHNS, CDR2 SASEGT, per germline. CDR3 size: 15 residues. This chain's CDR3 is CASSTDSGGAYEQYF. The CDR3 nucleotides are TGTGCCAGCAGTACCGATAGCGGGGGGGCCTACGAGCAGTACTTC.

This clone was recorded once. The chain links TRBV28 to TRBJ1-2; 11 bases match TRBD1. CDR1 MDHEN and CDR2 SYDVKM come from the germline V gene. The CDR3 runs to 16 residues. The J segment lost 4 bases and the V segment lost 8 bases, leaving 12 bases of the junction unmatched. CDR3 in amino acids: CASVSVGTGGSYGYTF. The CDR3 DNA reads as TGTGCCAGCGTATCCGTGGGGACAGGGGGGTCCTATGGCTACACCTTC.

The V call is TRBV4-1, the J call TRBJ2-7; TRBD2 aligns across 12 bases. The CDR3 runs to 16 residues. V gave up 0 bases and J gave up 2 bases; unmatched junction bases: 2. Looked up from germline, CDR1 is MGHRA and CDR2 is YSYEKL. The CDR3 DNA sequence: TGCGCCAGCAGCCAAGATTGGACTAGCGGGACCTACGAGCAGTACTTC. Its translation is CASSQDWTSGTYEQYF.

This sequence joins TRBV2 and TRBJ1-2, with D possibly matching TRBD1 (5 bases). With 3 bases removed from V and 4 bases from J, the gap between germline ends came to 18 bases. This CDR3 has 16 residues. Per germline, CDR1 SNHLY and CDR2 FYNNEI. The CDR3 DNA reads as TGTGCCAGCAGTGACAACAGGATGGATCACGGCTATGGCTACACCTTC. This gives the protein CASSDNRMDHGYGYTF.

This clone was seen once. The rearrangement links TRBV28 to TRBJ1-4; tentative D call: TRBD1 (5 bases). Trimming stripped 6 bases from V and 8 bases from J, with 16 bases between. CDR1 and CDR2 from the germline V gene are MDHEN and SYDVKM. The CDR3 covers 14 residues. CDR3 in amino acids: CASRPSGENEKLFF. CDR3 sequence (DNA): TGTGCCAGCAGGCCCTCGGGGGAAAACGAAAAACTGTTTTTT.

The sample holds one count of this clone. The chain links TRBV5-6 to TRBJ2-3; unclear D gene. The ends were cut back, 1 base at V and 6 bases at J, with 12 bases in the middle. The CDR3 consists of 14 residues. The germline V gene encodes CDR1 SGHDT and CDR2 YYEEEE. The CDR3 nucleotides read TGTGCCAGCAGCTTGTTGGAGAGGAGCGATACGCAGTATTTT. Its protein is CASSLLERSDTQYF.